This T cell receptor (beta chain) was found in a study of blood T cell repertoires in COVID-19. Across the whole study: Sample material is recorded as cDNA or gDNA derived from T cells, B-cell-depleted T cells, or PBMCs.

Assignment of participants to cohorts was predicated upon participant-reported clinical history. V was pared by 6 bases and J by 4 bases, with 0 bases of the junction left unmatched. CDR3 size: 13 residues. In the original processing: Nucleated cell counts were estimated from reference gene primer amplification. TCRdb's table, derived via immunoSEQ multiplex PCR, lists solely in-frame clones and lacks some. Clone size and the V and J calls come from that table; the DNA yielded D and trimming. The table includes 350,000 to 400,000 clones, approximately 90% detected once. The receptor was isolated from a woman between 40 and 55 years old who had been exposed to COVID-19. The chain joins TRBV12-3 or TRBV12-4 to TRBJ2-2; 9 nucleotides line up with TRBD1. The sample consisted of PBMCs or T cells enriched from blood (not recorded which). For the CDR3, the DNA is TGTGCCAGCAGGGGACAGGGCACCGGGGAGCTGTTTTTT. This gives the protein CASRGQGTGELFF.